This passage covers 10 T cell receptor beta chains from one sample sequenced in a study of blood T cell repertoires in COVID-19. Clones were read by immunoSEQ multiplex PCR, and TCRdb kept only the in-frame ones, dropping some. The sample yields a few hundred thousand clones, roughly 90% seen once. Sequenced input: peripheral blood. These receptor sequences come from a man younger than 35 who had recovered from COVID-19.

CDR3 residues: CASSSGTPSYEQYF. The DNA for the CDR3 is TGTGCCAGTAGCTCCGGGACACCTTCCTACGAGCAGTACTTC. This chain links TRBV19 with TRBJ2-7; tentative D call: TRBD1 (6 bases). Germline loops: CDR1 LNHDA, CDR2 SQIVND (reference sequence). V gave up 6 bases and J gave up 1 base, with 13 bases separating them. CDR3 length: 14 amino acids.

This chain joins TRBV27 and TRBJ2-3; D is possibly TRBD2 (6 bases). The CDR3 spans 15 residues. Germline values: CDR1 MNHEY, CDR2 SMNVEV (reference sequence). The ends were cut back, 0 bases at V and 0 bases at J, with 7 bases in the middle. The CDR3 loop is CASSLSGTSTDTQYF. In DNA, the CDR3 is TGTGCCAGCAGTTTATCCGGGACTAGCACAGATACGCAGTATTTT.

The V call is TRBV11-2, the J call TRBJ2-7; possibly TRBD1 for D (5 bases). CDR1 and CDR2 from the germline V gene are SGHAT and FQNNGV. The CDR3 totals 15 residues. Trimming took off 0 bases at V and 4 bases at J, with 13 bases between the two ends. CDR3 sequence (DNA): TGTGCCAGCAGCTTAGATGAGGTCAGGGCGTACGAGCAGTACTTC. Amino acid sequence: CASSLDEVRAYEQYF.

CDR3 in amino acids: CASSFGGNSPLHF. The CDR3 DNA follows: TGTGCCAGCAGTTTTGGGGGGAATTCACCCCTCCACTTT. The chain joins TRBV12-3 or TRBV12-4 to TRBJ1-6, with D possibly being TRBD1 (5 bases). The CDR3 spans 13 residues. Trimming shortened V by 3 bases and J by 7 bases, and 7 bases separated the two germline ends.

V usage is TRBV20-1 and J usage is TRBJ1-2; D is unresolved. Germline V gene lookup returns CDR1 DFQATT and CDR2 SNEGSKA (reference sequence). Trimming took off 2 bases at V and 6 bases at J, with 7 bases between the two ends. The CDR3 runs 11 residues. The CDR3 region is CSARREDGYTF. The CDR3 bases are TGCAGTGCTAGAAGAGAGGATGGCTACACCTTC.

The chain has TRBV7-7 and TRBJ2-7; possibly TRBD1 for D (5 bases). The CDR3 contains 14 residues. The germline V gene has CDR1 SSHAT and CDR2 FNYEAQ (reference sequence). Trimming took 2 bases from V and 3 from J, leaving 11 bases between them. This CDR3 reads CASSLKQVGYEQYF. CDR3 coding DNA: TGTGCCAGCAGCTTAAAACAGGTGGGCTACGAGCAGTACTTC.

CDR3 sequence: CASSELTDTQYF. In DNA form, the CDR3 reads TGTGCCAGCTCAGAACTGACAGATACGCAGTATTTT. The chain employs TRBV18 and TRBJ2-3; D remains ambiguous. Germline V gene sequence: CDR1 KGHSH, CDR2 LQKENI. The ends were cut back, 5 bases at V and 3 bases at J, with 6 bases in the middle. The CDR3 has 12 residues.

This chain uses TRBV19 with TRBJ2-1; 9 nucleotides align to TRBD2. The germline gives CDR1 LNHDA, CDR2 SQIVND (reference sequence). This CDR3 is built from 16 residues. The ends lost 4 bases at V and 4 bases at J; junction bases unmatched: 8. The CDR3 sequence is CASSKRVAGAYNEQFF. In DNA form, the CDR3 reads TGTGCCAGTAGTAAACGAGTAGCGGGAGCTTACAATGAGCAGTTCTTC. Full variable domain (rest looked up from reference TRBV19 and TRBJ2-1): DGGITQSPKYLFRKEGQNVTLSCEQNLNHDAMYWYRQDPGQGLRLIYYSQIVNDFQKGDIAEGYSVSREKKESFPLTVTSAQKNPTAFYLCASSKRVAGAYNEQFFGPGTRLTVL.

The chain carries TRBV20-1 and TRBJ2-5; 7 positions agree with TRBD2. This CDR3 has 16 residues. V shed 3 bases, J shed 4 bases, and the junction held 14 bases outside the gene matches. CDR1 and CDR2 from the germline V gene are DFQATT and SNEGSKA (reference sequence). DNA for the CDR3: TGCAGTGCTAGTGCTCTCTGGGGGAGGGGAGGAGAGACCCAGTACTTC. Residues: CSASALWGRGGETQYF.

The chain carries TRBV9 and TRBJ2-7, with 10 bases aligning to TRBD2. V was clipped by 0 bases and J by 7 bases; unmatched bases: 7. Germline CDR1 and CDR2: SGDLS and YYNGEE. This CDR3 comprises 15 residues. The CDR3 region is CASSVGLAGVREQYF. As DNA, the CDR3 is TGTGCCAGCAGCGTAGGCCTAGCGGGGGTGAGGGAGCAGTACTTC. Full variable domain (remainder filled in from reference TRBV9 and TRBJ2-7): DSGVTQTPKHLITATGQRVTLRCSPRSGDLSVYWYQQSLDQGLQFLIQYYNGEERAKGNILERFSAQQFPDLHSELNLSSLELGDSALYFCASSVGLAGVREQYFGPGTRLTVT.